This T cell receptor (beta chain) derives from a study of control samples from healthy donors and cancer patients. Sequencing used immunoSEQ multiplex PCR; TCRdb keeps in-frame clones, though not all of them. The table includes approximately 180,000 clones, 91% detected once. Sequenced input: blood. The sequence derives from a woman aged 40 to 50 in good health.

CDR3 in amino acids: CASSERRSYEQYF. The CDR3 region has the DNA TGTGCCAGCAGTGAACGCAGGTCCTACGAGCAGTACTTC. The V and J genes are TRBV6-1 and TRBJ2-7, with D hard to call. CDR3 length equals 13 residues. With 2 bases removed from V and 1 base from J, the gap between germline ends came to 6 bases. Germline CDR1 MNHNS, CDR2 SASEGT.